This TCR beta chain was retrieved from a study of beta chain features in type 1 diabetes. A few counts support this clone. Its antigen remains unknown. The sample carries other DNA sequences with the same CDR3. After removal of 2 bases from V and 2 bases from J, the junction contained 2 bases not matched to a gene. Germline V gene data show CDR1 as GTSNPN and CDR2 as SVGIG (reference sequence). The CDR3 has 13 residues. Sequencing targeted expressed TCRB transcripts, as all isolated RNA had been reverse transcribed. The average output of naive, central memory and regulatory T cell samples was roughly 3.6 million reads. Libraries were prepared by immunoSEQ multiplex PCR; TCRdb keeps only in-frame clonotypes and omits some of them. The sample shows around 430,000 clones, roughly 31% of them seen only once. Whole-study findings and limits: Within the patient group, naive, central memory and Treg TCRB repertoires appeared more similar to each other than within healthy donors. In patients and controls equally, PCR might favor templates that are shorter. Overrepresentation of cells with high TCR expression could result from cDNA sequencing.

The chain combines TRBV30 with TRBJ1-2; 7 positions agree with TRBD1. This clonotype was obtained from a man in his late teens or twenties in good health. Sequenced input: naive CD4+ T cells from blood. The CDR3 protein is CAWSRDRNYGYTF. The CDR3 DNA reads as TGTGCCTGGAGTCGGGACAGAAACTATGGCTACACCTTC.